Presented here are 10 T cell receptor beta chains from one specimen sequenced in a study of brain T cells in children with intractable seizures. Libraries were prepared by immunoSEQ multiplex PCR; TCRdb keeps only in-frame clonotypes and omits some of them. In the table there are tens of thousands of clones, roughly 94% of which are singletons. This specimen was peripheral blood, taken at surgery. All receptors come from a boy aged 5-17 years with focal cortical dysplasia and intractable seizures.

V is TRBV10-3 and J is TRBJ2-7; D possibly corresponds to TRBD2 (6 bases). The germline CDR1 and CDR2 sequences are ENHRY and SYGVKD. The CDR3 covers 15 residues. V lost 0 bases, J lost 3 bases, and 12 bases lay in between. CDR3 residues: CAISESQPGSYEQYF. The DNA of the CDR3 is TGTGCCATCAGTGAGTCGCAACCCGGGAGCTACGAGCAGTACTTC.

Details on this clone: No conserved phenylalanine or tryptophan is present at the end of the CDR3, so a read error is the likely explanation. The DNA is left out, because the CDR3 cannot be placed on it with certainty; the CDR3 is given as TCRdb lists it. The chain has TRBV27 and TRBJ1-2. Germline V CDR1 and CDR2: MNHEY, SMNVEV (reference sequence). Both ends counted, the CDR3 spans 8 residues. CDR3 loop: CASSSRYS.

The CDR3 DNA reads TGTGCCAGCAGCCCGGACCGCCACACATACGAGCAGTACTTC. It translates to CASSPDRHTYEQYF. The rearrangement links TRBV11-3 to TRBJ2-7; no clear D. V gave up 5 bases and J gave up 4 bases, with 15 bases separating them. Looked up from germline, CDR1 is SGHNT and CDR2 is YENEEA. The CDR3 contains 14 residues. Variable domain in full (rest from reference TRBV11-3 and TRBJ2-7): EAGVVQSPRYKIIEKKQPVAFWCNPISGHNTLYWYLQNLGQGPELLIRYENEEAVDDSQLPKDRFSAERLKGVDSTLKIQPAELGDSAVYLCASSPDRHTYEQYFGPGTRLTVT.

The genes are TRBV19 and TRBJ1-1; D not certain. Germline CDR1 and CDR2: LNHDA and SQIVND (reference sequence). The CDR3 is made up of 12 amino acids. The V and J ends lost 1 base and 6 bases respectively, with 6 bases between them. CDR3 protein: CASSIGRPEAFF. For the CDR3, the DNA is TGTGCCAGTAGTATAGGCAGGCCTGAAGCTTTCTTT. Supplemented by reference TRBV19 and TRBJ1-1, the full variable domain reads DGGITQSPKYLFRKEGQNVTLSCEQNLNHDAMYWYRQDPGQGLRLIYYSQIVNDFQKGDIAEGYSVSREKKESFPLTVTSAQKNPTAFYLCASSIGRPEAFFGQGTRLTVV.

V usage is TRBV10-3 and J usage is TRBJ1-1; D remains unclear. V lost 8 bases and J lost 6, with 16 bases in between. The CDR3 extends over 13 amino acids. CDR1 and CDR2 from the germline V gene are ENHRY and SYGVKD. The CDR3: CAIHEPWEAEAFF. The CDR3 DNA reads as TGTGCCATCCACGAACCATGGGAGGCTGAAGCTTTCTTT.

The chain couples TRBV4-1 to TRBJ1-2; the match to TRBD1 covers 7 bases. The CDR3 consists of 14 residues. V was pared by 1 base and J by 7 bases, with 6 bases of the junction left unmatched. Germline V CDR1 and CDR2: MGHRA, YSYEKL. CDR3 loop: CASSQVIQGVGYTF. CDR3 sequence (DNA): TGCGCCAGCAGCCAAGTGATCCAGGGGGTTGGCTACACCTTC.

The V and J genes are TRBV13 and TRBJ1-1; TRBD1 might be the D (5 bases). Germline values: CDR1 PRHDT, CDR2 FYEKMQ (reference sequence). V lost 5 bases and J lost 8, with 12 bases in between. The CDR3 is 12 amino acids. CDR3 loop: CASSRTWTEAFF. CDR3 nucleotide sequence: TGTGCCAGCAGCCGAACCTGGACAGAAGCTTTCTTT.

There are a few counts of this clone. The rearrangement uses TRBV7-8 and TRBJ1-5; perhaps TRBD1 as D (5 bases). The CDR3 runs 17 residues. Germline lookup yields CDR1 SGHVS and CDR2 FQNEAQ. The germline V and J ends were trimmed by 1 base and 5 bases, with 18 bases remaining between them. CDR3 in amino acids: CASSLGGGGDRYQPQHF. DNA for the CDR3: TGTGCCAGCAGCTTAGGGGGTGGAGGGGATAGGTATCAGCCCCAGCATTTT.

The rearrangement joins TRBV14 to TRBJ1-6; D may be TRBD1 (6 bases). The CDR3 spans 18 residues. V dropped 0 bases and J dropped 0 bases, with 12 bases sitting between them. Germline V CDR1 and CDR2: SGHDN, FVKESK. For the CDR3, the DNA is TGTGCCAGCAGCCAAGACAGGGGCGGGGACTCCTATAATTCACCCCTCCACTTT. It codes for CASSQDRGGDSYNSPLHF.

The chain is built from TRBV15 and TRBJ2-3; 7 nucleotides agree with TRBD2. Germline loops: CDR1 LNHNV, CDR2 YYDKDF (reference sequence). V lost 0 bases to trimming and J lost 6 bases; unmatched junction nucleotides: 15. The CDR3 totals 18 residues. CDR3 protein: CATSRDHATSPWLDTQYF. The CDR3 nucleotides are TGTGCCACCAGCAGAGATCACGCGACTAGCCCCTGGTTGGATACGCAGTATTTT.